This T cell receptor beta chain derives from a study of blood T cell repertoires in COVID-19. Across the study: PBMCs, B-cell-depleted T cells, or T cells provided the cDNA or gDNA that made up the material.

Data came from immunoSEQ multiplex PCR; TCRdb stores just in-frame clones and leaves some out. The sample carries a few hundred thousand clones, about 91% recorded once. The CDR3 extends over 15 amino acids. Trimming took 0 bases from V and 2 from J, leaving 8 bases between them. The germline CDR1 and CDR2 sequences are LGHNA and YSLEER. This sequence originates from a woman aged 40 to 50 who had recovered from COVID-19. The sequencing sample was made of peripheral blood. The genes are TRBV4-3 and TRBJ2-4, with D perhaps TRBD1 (5 bases). CDR3 sequence: CASSQEAGTKNIQYF. In nucleotides, the CDR3 is TGCGCCAGCAGCCAAGAAGCAGGGACCAAAAACATTCAGTACTTC.